These 16 T cell receptor beta chains were sequenced from one sample in a study of cytomegalovirus exposure and HLA in healthy donors. The PCR was carried out with 60 Vbeta primers and 13 Jbeta primers. The data were produced by immunoSEQ multiplex PCR, yet TCRdb's version contains in-frame clones alone and is incomplete. The sample consists of over 130,000 clones, around 75% of them appearing once. The specimen was PBMCs. The receptors were gathered from a female donor in good health and CMV-seronegative.

The J gene is TRBJ1-3, the V gene TRBV30; 8 bases match TRBD1. The CDR3 length is 15 residues. Germline lookup yields CDR1 GTSNPN and CDR2 SVGIG (reference sequence). The V gene end was trimmed by 3 bases and the J gene end by 6 bases; junction bases not matched to a gene: 10. CDR3 region: CAWRKDRESENTIYF. For the CDR3, the DNA is TGTGCCTGGAGAAAGGACAGGGAGAGTGAAAACACCATATATTTT. The variable domain in full, with the rest retrieved from reference TRBV30 and TRBJ1-3, is SQTIHQWPATLVQPVGSPLSLECTVEGTSNPNLYWYRQAAGRGLQLLFYSVGIGQISSEVPQNLSASRPQDRQFILSSKKLLLSDSGFYLCAWRKDRESENTIYFGEGSWLTVV.

The J gene is TRBJ2-3, the V gene TRBV29-1, with a tentative D call TRBD1 (6 bases). The CDR3 covers 14 residues. Germline-derived CDR1 and CDR2 are SQVTM and ANQGSEA. V was cut by 1 base and J by 2 bases, with 10 bases left in between. CDR3 in DNA: TGCAGCGTTGAAGGACAGGATCACACAGATACGCAGTATTTT. Translated: CSVEGQDHTDTQYF.

The sample holds one count of this clone. The rearrangement links TRBV28 to TRBJ1-2; D is undetermined. This CDR3 is 15 amino acids long. Looked up from germline, CDR1 is MDHEN and CDR2 is SYDVKM. The V and J ends lost 7 bases and 7 bases respectively, with 22 bases between them. As DNA, the CDR3 is TGTGCCAGCACCCTGGGTGGACTGCCCCTCGGTGGCTACACCTTC. Its protein product is CASTLGGLPLGGYTF.

The chain employs TRBV5-4 and TRBJ2-1; D gene unclear. CDR1 and CDR2 (germline): SGHNT, YYREEE (reference sequence). This CDR3 region has 14 residues. The V and J ends lost 9 bases and 6 bases respectively, with 19 bases between them. The CDR3 DNA is TGTGCCACCGGGTCGTACTCTTTGGTCAATGAGCAGTTCTTC. Its translation is CATGSYSLVNEQFF. The entire variable domain, with the rest obtained from reference TRBV5-4 and TRBJ2-1, is as follows: ETGVTQSPTHLIKTRGQQVTLRCSSQSGHNTVSWYQQALGQGPQFIFQYYREEENGRGNFPPRFSGLQFPNYSSELNVNALELDDSALYLCATGSYSLVNEQFFGPGTRLTVL.

The chain joins TRBV7-8 to TRBJ2-7, with 8 bases aligning to TRBD2. Trimming took 2 bases from V and 10 from J; bases not matched to a gene: 19. This CDR3 is built from 17 residues. Germline lookup yields CDR1 SGHVS and CDR2 FQNEAQ. The CDR3 DNA reads as TGTGCCAGCAGCTTAAGGTCACGAGGGCCTAGCGGGCTACTTCAGTACTTC. As protein: CASSLRSRGPSGLLQYF.

Notes on this clone: The same CDR3 arises from other DNA sequences in this sample as well. This chain links TRBV7-9 with TRBJ1-1; D unresolved. This CDR3 is 13 amino acids long. Trimming cost V 1 base and J 4 bases, with 7 bases left between them. Per the germline V gene, CDR1 is SEHNR and CDR2 is FQNEAQ (reference sequence). This CDR3 is CASSLGGGTEAFF. The CDR3 nucleotides read TGTGCCAGCAGCTTAGGGGGAGGCACTGAAGCTTTCTTT.

For the CDR3, the DNA is TGTGCCAGCGAAGGTGGGACAGGGGAATTGGCTGAAGCTTTCTTT. Residues: CASEGGTGELAEAFF. This chain uses TRBV2 with TRBJ1-1; TRBD1 matches at 10 bases. Germline CDR1 and CDR2: SNHLY and FYNNEI. Germline trimming cut 8 bases from V and 6 bases from J; bases unmatched to any gene: 12. The CDR3 has 15 residues.

The chain joins TRBV5-6 to TRBJ1-2, with TRBD1 as a possible D gene (5 bases). Germline V gene sequence: CDR1 SGHDT, CDR2 YYEEEE. The germline V and J ends were trimmed by 4 bases and 4 bases, with 17 bases remaining between them. The CDR3 runs 15 residues. The CDR3 loop is CASSQVQGGFYGYTF. CDR3 coding DNA: TGTGCCAGCAGCCAGGTCCAGGGAGGATTCTATGGCTACACCTTC.

This chain uses TRBV19 with TRBJ2-7, with unresolved D. The CDR3 loop spans 11 amino acids. Germline lookup yields CDR1 LNHDA and CDR2 SQIVND (reference sequence). The V end lost 5 bases, the J end lost 2 bases, and 4 bases lay between the germline ends. The CDR3 spells CASSSAYEQYF. Here the CDR3 DNA reads TGTGCCAGTAGTTCCGCCTACGAGCAGTACTTC.

This clone has more than one count but fewer than ten. The chain uses TRBV5-6 and TRBJ2-4; D is undetermined. The CDR3 totals 14 residues. CDR1 is SGHDT, CDR2 YYEEEE, per germline. Trimming took off 1 base at V and 4 bases at J, with 9 bases between the two ends. CDR3 nucleotide sequence: TGTGCCAGCAGCTTGAGTCAGGTGAAAAACATTCAGTACTTC. It encodes CASSLSQVKNIQYF.

The chain is built from TRBV2 and TRBJ1-3; a weak D match, TRBD1 (5 bases). Trimming removed 3 bases at V and 2 bases at J, with 8 bases between. CDR1 and CDR2 (germline): SNHLY, FYNNEI. The CDR3 loop spans 14 amino acids. CDR3 residues: CASSEGGTGNTIYF. The CDR3 bases are TGTGCCAGCAGTGAGGGGGGAACTGGAAACACCATATATTTT.

Worth noting for this clone: Other nucleotide sequences from this sample produce the same CDR3. The V and J genes are TRBV5-1 and TRBJ2-1, with 12 bases identical to TRBD2. This CDR3 comprises 16 residues. CDR1 SGHRS and CDR2 YFSETQ come from the germline V gene. Trimming cost V 3 bases and J 4 bases; bases outside gene matches: 5. The CDR3 is CASSSLAGGVYNEQFF. The CDR3 DNA reads as TGCGCCAGCAGCTCACTAGCGGGAGGAGTTTACAATGAGCAGTTCTTC.

The rearrangement links TRBV7-8 to TRBJ2-2; 7 bases align to TRBD1. V shed 5 bases and J 0 bases; nucleotides not matched to a gene: 6. This CDR3 is built from 16 residues. CDR1 is SGHVS, CDR2 FQNEAQ, per germline. The CDR3 region is CASSQQGPSNTGELFF. In nucleotides, the CDR3 is TGTGCCAGCAGCCAACAGGGGCCCTCGAACACCGGGGAGCTGTTTTTT. The entire variable domain, with the rest obtained from reference TRBV7-8 and TRBJ2-2, is as follows: GAGVSQSPRYKVAKRGQDVALRCDPISGHVSLFWYQQALGQGPEFLTYFQNEAQLDKSGLPSDRFFAERPEGSVSTLKIQRTQQEDSAVYLCASSQQGPSNTGELFFGEGSRLTVL.

The chain links TRBV15 to TRBJ1-1; TRBD1 is a possible D gene (6 bases). Germline CDR1 reads LNHNV; CDR2 reads YYDKDF (reference sequence). This CDR3 has 13 residues. Trimming cost V 5 bases and J 1 base, with 8 bases left between them. Written as DNA, the CDR3 is TGTGCCACCAGCTTGGGACAGAACACTGAAGCTTTCTTT. Its protein product is CATSLGQNTEAFF.

The rearrangement links TRBV5-1 to TRBJ2-1, with 13 bases lining up with TRBD2. The CDR3 contains 17 residues. V lost 5 bases, J lost 5 bases, and 10 bases stayed unmatched. From germline, CDR1 is SGHRS and CDR2 YFSETQ. The chain's CDR3 is CASRWTSGSPGNNEQFF. The CDR3 DNA reads as TGCGCCAGCAGATGGACTAGCGGGAGCCCGGGGAACAATGAGCAGTTCTTC. Full variable domain (missing parts from reference TRBV5-1 and TRBJ2-1): KAGVTQTPRYLIKTRGQQVTLSCSPISGHRSVSWYQQTPGQGLQFLFEYFSETQRNKGNFPGRFSGRQFSNSRSEMNVSTLELGDSALYLCASRWTSGSPGNNEQFFGPGTRLTVL.

The rearrangement links TRBV7-8 to TRBJ2-1; TRBD2 agrees at 13 bases. Looked up from germline, CDR1 is SGHVS and CDR2 is FQNEAQ. V was clipped by 0 bases and J by 7 bases; unmatched bases: 6. The CDR3 has 17 amino acids. CDR3 DNA: TGTGCCAGCAGCTTAGCCACTAGCGGGAGGGAAAGGAATGAGCAGTTCTTC. Residues: CASSLATSGRERNEQFF.